The next 25 T cell receptor beta chains were all read from a single sample in a study of follicular helper T cells after annual influenza vaccination. Method: immunoSEQ multiplex PCR; TCRdb's copy keeps in-frame clones and lacks some. The table includes 9,500 or so clones, 82% detected once. Time point noted: 2015-2016 season, 7 days after influenza vaccination. The sequenced sample was CXCR5+ CD38- circulating T follicular helper cells from blood, obtained 7 days after influenza vaccination. Sample subset: circulating Tfh, non-naive CD4+CXCR5+PD-1+ (ICOS+CD38+ or ICOS-CD38-). The origin of the receptors is an adult who received the influenza vaccine.

This clone was seen a few times. The chain has TRBV28 and TRBJ1-5; D gene uncertain. This CDR3 has 14 amino acids. V gave up 6 bases and J gave up 5 bases, with 14 bases separating them. Germline values: CDR1 MDHEN, CDR2 SYDVKM. This chain's CDR3 is CASSALVGYQPQHF. Written as DNA, the CDR3 is TGTGCCAGCAGCGCCTTAGTGGGCTATCAGCCCCAGCATTTT.

The rearrangement uses TRBV2 and TRBJ1-2; 8 bases align to TRBD1. With 6 bases clipped from V and 7 bases from J, the junction kept 7 bases outside the gene matches. Germline V CDR1 and CDR2: SNHLY, FYNNEI. The CDR3 loop spans 13 amino acids. The CDR3 spells CASRIQGGGGYTF. The CDR3 DNA reads as TGTGCCAGCAGGATACAGGGGGGAGGTGGCTACACCTTC.

This sequence joins TRBV28 and TRBJ1-5; the D gene is possibly TRBD1 (5 bases). Germline CDR1 and CDR2: MDHEN and SYDVKM. The CDR3 extends over 15 amino acids. V was trimmed by 6 bases and J by 1 base, leaving 13 bases between them. The CDR3 DNA follows: TGTGCCAGCAGCGACGGGGGGGGGAGCAATCAGCCCCAGCATTTT. Amino acid sequence: CASSDGGGSNQPQHF.

As DNA, the CDR3 is TGTGCCAGCAGTGAAGCGCTTTACAGAGCAAATGGCTACACCTTC. Amino acids: CASSEALYRANGYTF. This chain uses TRBV2 with TRBJ1-2, with unresolved D. V gave up 0 bases and J gave up 6 bases, with 14 bases separating them. CDR1 and CDR2 (germline): SNHLY, FYNNEI. The CDR3 spans 15 residues.

This clone has more than one count but fewer than ten. The V call is TRBV28, the J call TRBJ1-5; D gene uncertain. V shed 6 bases and J shed 4 bases, with 10 bases lying between them. This CDR3 spans 13 amino acids. Looked up from germline, CDR1 is MDHEN and CDR2 is SYDVKM. As DNA, the CDR3 is TGTGCCAGCAGGGGCCAGGAGAATCAGCCCCAGCATTTT. Its protein product is CASRGQENQPQHF.

This clone showed up just a few times. This chain connects TRBV5-1 to TRBJ1-2; 8 bases line up with TRBD1. J gave up 6 bases and V 2 bases, and 6 bases lay outside the gene matches. Germline V CDR1 and CDR2: SGHRS, YFSETQ. The CDR3 loop spans 14 amino acids. CDR3 DNA sequence: TGCGCCAGCAGCTTAAACAGGGGGAACGATGGCTACACCTTC. It specifies CASSLNRGNDGYTF. The full variable domain, with the rest looked up from reference TRBV5-1 and TRBJ1-2, is KAGVTQTPRYLIKTRGQQVTLSCSPISGHRSVSWYQQTPGQGLQFLFEYFSETQRNKGNFPGRFSGRQFSNSRSEMNVSTLELGDSALYLCASSLNRGNDGYTFGSGTRLTVV.

The table lists this clone with a count of one. The chain is built from TRBV2 and TRBJ1-2; 9 nucleotides agree with TRBD1. V lost 6 bases to trimming and J lost 5 bases; unmatched junction nucleotides: 7. CDR1 is SNHLY and CDR2 is FYNNEI in the germline V gene. CDR3 length equals 14 residues. CDR3 sequence (DNA): TGTGCCAGCAGGACCGGGACAGGGCCTTATGGCTACACCTTC. It yields the protein CASRTGTGPYGYTF.

The chain recombines TRBV7-3 with TRBJ2-3; 7 bases are shared with TRBD1. V lost 5 bases to trimming and J lost 2 bases; unmatched junction nucleotides: 7. The CDR3 sequence is 15 residues long. Germline loops: CDR1 SGHTA, CDR2 FQGTGA. Here the CDR3 DNA reads TGTGCCAGCAGCCCCACAGGGGCCCACACAGATACGCAGTATTTT. Its translation: CASSPTGAHTDTQYF.

The genes are TRBV6-5 and TRBJ2-1; 9 nucleotides match TRBD1. Trimming cost V 7 bases and J 7 bases; bases outside gene matches: 8. In germline, CDR1 is MNHEY, CDR2 SVGAGI. This CDR3 has 14 residues. The CDR3 is CASIKQGAGNEQFF. CDR3 nucleotide sequence: TGTGCCAGCATCAAACAGGGGGCAGGGAATGAGCAGTTCTTC.

The chain couples TRBV2 to TRBJ1-1; D is undetermined. Germline assignment: CDR1 SNHLY and CDR2 FYNNEI. V was trimmed by 0 bases and J by 6 bases, leaving 8 bases between them. The CDR3 has 13 residues. The CDR3 sequence is CASSEAHGSEAFF. Here the CDR3 DNA reads TGTGCCAGCAGTGAAGCACATGGGTCTGAAGCTTTCTTT.

The CDR3 loop reads CASSVGTGGYTF. DNA for the CDR3: TGTGCCAGCAGCGTAGGGACAGGGGGCTACACCTTC. The rearrangement links TRBV9 to TRBJ1-2; 8 bases agree with TRBD1. J gave up 8 bases and V 0 bases, and 0 bases lay outside the gene matches. Germline CDR1 is SGDLS and CDR2 is YYNGEE. The CDR3 totals 12 residues. The full variable domain, with the rest looked up from reference TRBV9 and TRBJ1-2, is DSGVTQTPKHLITATGQRVTLRCSPRSGDLSVYWYQQSLDQGLQFLIQYYNGEERAKGNILERFSAQQFPDLHSELNLSSLELGDSALYFCASSVGTGGYTFGSGTRLTVV.

The rearrangement joins TRBV30 to TRBJ2-7; 13 nucleotides align to TRBD2. V lost 8 bases to trimming and J lost 11 bases; unmatched junction nucleotides: 12. The CDR3 is 13 residues long. CDR1 is GTSNPN, CDR2 SVGIG, per germline (reference sequence). The CDR3 sequence: CATSGTSGAKEYF. The CDR3 coding sequence is TGTGCCACATCCGGGACTAGCGGGGCAAAAGAGTACTTC. The variable domain in full, completed from reference TRBV30 and TRBJ2-7, reads SQTIHQWPATLVQPVGSPLSLECTVEGTSNPNLYWYRQAAGRGLQLLFYSVGIGQISSEVPQNLSASRPQDRQFILSSKKLLLSDSGFYLCATSGTSGAKEYFGPGTRLTVT.

This clone was seen a handful of times. V usage is TRBV5-1 and J usage is TRBJ2-5; TRBD1 aligns across 9 bases. CDR1 SGHRS and CDR2 YFSETQ come from the germline V gene. The CDR3 covers 15 residues. Trimming took 4 bases from V and 5 from J; bases not matched to a gene: 9. The CDR3 protein is CASSRGTGNFETQYF. The CDR3, as DNA: TGCGCCAGCAGCCGGGGGACAGGGAATTTTGAGACCCAGTACTTC.

A note on this clone: Other nucleotide sequences in the sample specify the same CDR3. CDR3 coding DNA: TGTGCCAGCAGTTTGCGGGGGAACACTGAAGCTTTCTTT. Amino acids: CASSLRGNTEAFF. The chain uses TRBV6-5 and TRBJ1-1; D unclear. The CDR3 consists of 13 residues. CDR1 is MNHEY and CDR2 is SVGAGI in the germline V gene. Trimming pared 4 bases from V and 1 base from J, leaving 7 bases between.

The CDR3 region is CSVASGGSGNTIYF. The DNA for the CDR3 is TGCAGCGTTGCCTCAGGGGGGTCTGGAAACACCATATATTTT. The J gene is TRBJ1-3, the V gene TRBV29-1, with 7 bases fitting TRBD1. The junction had 4 bases not matched to a gene; V was cut back by 4 bases and J by 1 base. The CDR3 runs to 14 residues. Germline CDR1 and CDR2: SQVTM and ANQGSEA. The full variable domain, its missing parts supplied by reference TRBV29-1 and TRBJ1-3, is SAVISQKPSRDICQRGTSLTIQCQVDSQVTMMFWYRQQPGQSLTLIATANQGSEATYESGFVIDKFPISRPNLTFSTLTVSNMSPEDSSIYLCSVASGGSGNTIYFGEGSWLTVV.

This chain connects TRBV28 to TRBJ2-4; D remains ambiguous. This CDR3 is 14 amino acids long. V was clipped by 6 bases and J by 0 bases, with 9 bases between them. Germline CDR1 and CDR2: MDHEN and SYDVKM. CDR3 in DNA: TGTGCCAGCAGGGGATCGCTAGCCAAAAACATTCAGTACTTC. This translates into CASRGSLAKNIQYF.

This sequence joins TRBV19 and TRBJ1-2; D is perhaps TRBD1 (6 bases). Trimming shortened V by 4 bases and J by 4 bases, and 10 bases separated the two germline ends. The CDR3 consists of 13 residues. Germline loops: CDR1 LNHDA, CDR2 SQIVND (reference sequence). For the CDR3, the DNA is TGTGCCAGTAGTACCAGGGGCCCCTATGGCTACACCTTC. Translating gives CASSTRGPYGYTF.

The genes are TRBV13 and TRBJ1-2; 11 bases align to TRBD1. The CDR3 spans 14 residues. The V gene's germline CDR1 is PRHDT and CDR2 FYEKMQ (reference sequence). Trimming at V came to 2 bases and at J to 8 bases, leaving 4 bases not matched to a gene. CDR3 in amino acids: CASSLRDRGTGYTF. The CDR3 bases are TGTGCCAGCAGCTTAAGGGACAGGGGGACCGGCTACACCTTC. The variable domain in full, completed from reference TRBV13 and TRBJ1-2, reads AAGVIQSPRHLIKEKRETATLKCYPIPRHDTVYWYQQGPGQDPQFLISFYEKMQSDKGSIPDRFSAQQFSDYHSELNMSSLELGDSALYFCASSLRDRGTGYTFGSGTRLTVV.

The chain employs TRBV23-1 and TRBJ1-5, with D unresolved. TRBV23-1 is marked as an open reading frame, function uncertain. CDR3 length equals 11 residues. The V gene lost 4 bases and the J gene lost 7 bases, with 5 bases spanning the gap. CDR3 protein: CASSRRQPQHF. The CDR3 DNA sequence: TGCGCCAGCAGTCGAAGGCAGCCCCAGCATTTT.

This chain connects TRBV30 to TRBJ1-5; D is uncertain. V shed 1 base and J shed 0 bases, with 4 bases lying between them. Germline V gene sequence: CDR1 GTSNPN, CDR2 SVGIG (reference sequence). There are 13 residues in the CDR3. The CDR3 region has the DNA TGTGCCTGGAGTGGCAGTAGCAATCAGCCCCAGCATTTT. Protein product: CAWSGSSNQPQHF. Full variable domain (missing parts from reference TRBV30 and TRBJ1-5): SQTIHQWPATLVQPVGSPLSLECTVEGTSNPNLYWYRQAAGRGLQLLFYSVGIGQISSEVPQNLSASRPQDRQFILSSKKLLLSDSGFYLCAWSGSSNQPQHFGDGTRLSIL.

This chain uses TRBV4-3 with TRBJ2-5, with a possible D match to TRBD2 (6 bases). With 3 bases removed from V and 2 bases from J, the gap between germline ends came to 7 bases. This CDR3 spans 13 amino acids. Germline lookup yields CDR1 LGHNA and CDR2 YSLEER. The CDR3 coding sequence is TGCGCCAGCAGCCACGCGGGGCAAGAGACCCAGTACTTC. This sequence encodes CASSHAGQETQYF.

The genes are TRBV11-3 and TRBJ2-5, with a tentative D call TRBD2 (6 bases). The CDR3 covers 15 residues. Trimming left V 5 bases short and J 9 bases short, with 22 bases between. CDR1 and CDR2 from the germline V gene are SGHNT and YENEEA. CDR3 sequence: CASSPRAGTPRAQYF. In nucleotides, the CDR3 is TGTGCCAGCAGCCCCCGGGCGGGGACCCCTAGGGCCCAGTACTTC.

The chain couples TRBV7-3 to TRBJ2-7; D not certain. The CDR3 totals 15 residues. Germline V gene data show CDR1 as SGHTA and CDR2 as FQGTGA. V was pared by 1 base and J by 0 bases, with 10 bases between. CDR3 DNA: TGTGCCAGCAGCTTAAACGGCGGCGTCTCCTACGAGCAGTACTTC. Encoded protein: CASSLNGGVSYEQYF.

The CDR3, as DNA: TGTGCCTGGACCCTTTCGATATCCAGGGAGTCGGACACCATATATTTT. Encoded protein: CAWTLSISRESDTIYF. This chain links TRBV30 with TRBJ1-3, with TRBD1 as a possible D gene (5 bases). The CDR3 contains 16 residues. From germline, CDR1 is GTSNPN and CDR2 SVGIG (reference sequence). The V gene lost 4 bases and the J gene lost 8 bases, with 24 bases spanning the gap.

The rearrangement uses TRBV5-4 and TRBJ2-3; D is uncertain. Germline lookup yields CDR1 SGHNT and CDR2 YYREEE (reference sequence). The CDR3 is made up of 12 amino acids. With 5 bases removed from V and 2 bases from J, the gap between germline ends came to 6 bases. The CDR3 DNA reads TGTGCCAGCAGGGTAGACACAGATACGCAGTATTTT. Its protein product is CASRVDTDTQYF.